This record covers a single TCR beta chain. No antigen is known for it. This entry is derived from a study of cytomegalovirus exposure and HLA in healthy donors. The CDR3 runs 17 residues. The V gene lost 1 base and the J gene lost 1 base, with 16 bases spanning the gap. Germline V gene data show CDR1 as MDHEN and CDR2 as SYDVKM. Overall study findings and caveats: According to an earlier analysis, most TCR beta V segments yielded productive rearrangements about 90% or about 30% of the time. The classifier was said to identify cytomegalovirus status with high specificity and sensitivity. A later analysis found common viral pathogens apparently linked to several of the most significant clusters.

Primers included in the PCR were 60 Vbeta and 13 Jbeta primers. In the original processing: Per a later analysis, the number of unique TCR beta chains was about 78 million, of which 8.5 million to 11 million were shared. Some clones are missing from TCRdb's copy, which holds only in-frame ones; the method was immunoSEQ multiplex PCR. That table supplies the V and J calls and clone size; D and trimming were determined from the DNA. The table has fewer than 250,000 clones, roughly 87% seen once. The sample taken for sequencing was PBMCs. This clonotype originated in a boy between 2 and 15 years old in good health and CMV-seronegative. The chain combines TRBV28 with TRBJ1-1; D gene uncertain. The CDR3 region has the DNA TGTGCCAGCAGTTTATTTTTGTTCAGTGCTTCGAACACTGAAGCTTTCTTT. Its protein is CASSLFLFSASNTEAFF.